This T cell receptor (beta chain) stems from a study of T-cell reconstitution after alpha-beta-depleted transplantation in children. Findings of the study overall: A year had passed since transplant, and T-cell counts and diversity by then came mostly from newly produced T cells. The study reportedly traced alpha-beta T cells about two months after transplant to several hundred expanded graft clones. High day-60 TCRbeta diversity in some patients came from surviving recipient T cells and thymic progenitors.

The authors prepared the TCRbeta library with unique molecular identifiers. TCRdb redid the calling of the PCR reads with MiXCR, one entry per CDR3 protein. The sample holds 400,000 to 550,000 distinct CDR3 sequences, over 9.5% seen once. As concerns this clonotype: Its matching antigen is unknown.

Between the trimmed V and J ends, which lost 2 bases and 5 bases, there was a span of 7 bases. The CDR3 is made up of 11 amino acids. CDR1 and CDR2 from the germline V gene are DFQATT and SNEGSKA (reference sequence). The TCR originated in a child younger than 10 with inherited bone marrow failure, due to receive a stem cell transplant. This chain links TRBV20-1 with TRBJ2-7, with TRBD2 as a possible D gene (5 bases). The sequencing here drew on PBMCs, taken before TCRalphabeta/CD19-depleted stem cell transplant. CDR3 sequence: CSARLAHEQYF. The CDR3 DNA is TGCAGTGCTAGACTAGCCCACGAGCAGTACTTC.